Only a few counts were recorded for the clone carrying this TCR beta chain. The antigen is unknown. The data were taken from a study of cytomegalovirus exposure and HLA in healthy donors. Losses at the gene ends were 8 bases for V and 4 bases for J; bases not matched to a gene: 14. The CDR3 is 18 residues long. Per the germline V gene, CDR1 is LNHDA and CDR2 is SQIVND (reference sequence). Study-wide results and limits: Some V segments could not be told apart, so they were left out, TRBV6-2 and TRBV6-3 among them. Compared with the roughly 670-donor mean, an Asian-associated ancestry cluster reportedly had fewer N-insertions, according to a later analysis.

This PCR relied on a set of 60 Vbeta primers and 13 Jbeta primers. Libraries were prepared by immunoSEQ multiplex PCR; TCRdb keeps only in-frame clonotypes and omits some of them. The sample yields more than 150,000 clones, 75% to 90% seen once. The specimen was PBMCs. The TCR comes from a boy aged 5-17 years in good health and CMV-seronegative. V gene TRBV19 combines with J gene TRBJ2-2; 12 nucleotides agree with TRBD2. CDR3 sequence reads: CASCTGTSGYRATGELFF. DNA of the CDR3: TGTGCCAGTTGTACCGGGACTAGCGGGTATCGTGCCACCGGGGAGCTGTTTTTT.